This T cell receptor (beta chain) was sequenced in a study of shared clonotypes between healthy human individuals. Study-wide results and caveats: Clonotypes that were shared across a handful of donors made up around 5% of naive CD4 clonotypes.

Sorted-subset replicate PCRs used 200 ng DNA, around 27,000 T cell genomes. In the study's own analysis: Without quality scores, immunoSEQ junctional reads could not be filtered like full-length reads. The data were produced by immunoSEQ multiplex PCR, yet TCRdb's version contains in-frame clones alone and is incomplete. V, J and clone size derive from that table, while D and trimming were established from the DNA sequence. The table lists about 680,000 clones, about 90% of them singletons. This clone was picked up one time. Its antigen is undetermined. Looked up from germline, CDR1 is KGHSY and CDR2 is FQNENV. V shed 1 base and J shed 4 bases, with 4 bases lying between them. This CDR3 contains 13 residues. Positively selected for CCR7, the CD45RO-negative cells used as naive CD8 cells excluded terminally differentiated effector memory CD45RA+ cells.

Sequencing input: naive CD8+ T cells sorted from blood. The receptor comes from a man aged 25 to 45 in good health. The J gene is TRBJ2-2, the V gene TRBV16; D is ambiguous. The CDR3 protein is CASSQYITGELFF. For the CDR3, the DNA is TGTGCCAGCAGCCAATATATCACCGGGGAGCTGTTTTTT.